This T cell receptor (beta chain) is drawn from a study of spatial heterogeneity in lung cancer (dated by TCRdb to about 2019). Broadly, across the study: Beta-chain transcripts were consistently detected in greater numbers than alpha-chain transcripts, which likely reflects a higher abundance of beta-chain transcripts. In tumor regions, TCR transcript counts showed a strong correlation with a T cell transcriptional module score derived from matched bulk RNA-seq. In the raw uncorrected reads, each unique combination of TCR and UMI appeared more than ten times on average. TCR alpha and beta repertoires were quantitatively compared across multiple tumor regions, matched nontumor lung and blood in non-small cell lung cancer. Nonsynonymous mutation counts, determined by whole-exome sequencing of tumor tissue, were related to features of the TCR repertoire. Both alpha and beta chains were TCR-sequenced in samples taken at surgery, namely 220 tumor regions, around 64 matched nontumor lung samples and 56 PBMC samples. Broader findings and caveats from the paper: A correlation was observed between the number of expanded intratumoral alpha and beta TCRs and the tumor nonsynonymous mutation count. Confirming at a functional level the hypothesis that regional TCRs recognize regional mutations was considered to require additional single-cell paired TCR alpha and beta sequencing. Estimated TCR-seq coverage of tumor T cells was only about 6.5% for alpha chains and approximately 12% for beta chains. The count of ubiquitous expanded TCRs correlated with the count of ubiquitous nonsynonymous mutations, and the count of regional expanded TCRs correlated with the count of regional nonsynonymous mutations.

A remark on this clonotype: The specificity of this receptor is unknown. No base-level quality is on record; no much larger clone is a single base apart.

V and J are trimmed by 4 bases and 4 bases, and the gene matches miss 5 bases of the junction. As encoded in the germline V gene, CDR1 is SGDLS while CDR2 is YYNGEE. From the cysteine up to the phenylalanine, the CDR3 has a length of 15 residues. The entry retains the CDR3 DNA only, 45 bases that are in frame from base 1. Sample time point, as interpreted from the label and publication: sample taken at primary tumor resection. Samples were obtained from 72 patients with early-stage, untreated non-small cell lung cancer from the lung TRACERx cohort. For TCR sequencing, whole RNA was extracted from tumor and nontumor lung tissue, or from cryopreserved PBMC samples, and no cell sorting was done. Only patients with enough RNA available from two or more tumor regions were chosen for TCR sequencing. Before selection, tumor and adjacent nontumor lung specimens were reviewed by a lung pathologist. Library prep was done by 5' RACE. Sequencing was carried out with a NextSeq 500. The TCR library protocol attached a unique molecular identifier to each TCR cDNA molecule to allow correction of PCR and sequencing errors. As for how the authors treated the data: Decombinator tools were used for TCR identification, UMI-based error correction and CDR3 extraction. TCRs above a frequency of 2 per 1,000, corresponding to the top 1% of the tumor frequency distribution, were defined as expanded. Expanded tumor TCRs were classed as regional if statistically deemed absent (corrected P<0.05) from at least one tumor region, otherwise ubiquitous. Renyi diversity was computed with the R vegan package after each repertoire had been subsampled 100 times to 5,000 TCRs. CDR3 similarity networks were built from amino acid triplet string-kernel similarity, with CDR3s being connected when pairwise similarity was above 0.82. TCRdb trimmed the raw reads at Q25, called clones with MiXCR and kept productive beta chains. Identical CDR3 protein sequences are pooled into one entry, listed with their most common genes and DNA. Here the V and J calls rest on TCRdb's processing, not on the authors' analysis. Present in this sample are tens of thousands of distinct CDR3 sequences, more than 15% of which were seen just once. The ten top clones hold about 30% of the sample.

This sequence originates from a female donor with early-stage non-small cell lung cancer. Source: lung tumor tissue, taken at surgery. Here the chain combines TRBV9 and TRBJ2-7; 13 bases in between match TRBD2. The CDR3 reads as follows: CASSPGTSGIYEQYF. The DNA sequence follows: TGTGCCAGCAGCCCGGGGACTAGCGGGATTTACGAGCAGTACTTC.